The 11 T cell receptor beta chains listed next were all sequenced from one sample in a study of shared clonotypes between healthy human individuals. Using immunoSEQ multiplex PCR, the repertoire was profiled, and TCRdb retains in-frame clones only, with some absent. The repertoire includes about 1.1 million clones, approximately 75% of them detected once, and about 0.89% sits in the top ten. The sequencing sample was made of memory CD4+ T cells from PBMCs. Subset described: CD45RA-negative fraction. Receptors originate from a man between 18 and 29 years old in good health. Some clones in this sample may be carry-over from other donors' samples.

The gene calls are TRBV7-7 and TRBJ2-3, with 7 bases identical to TRBD1. CDR1 and CDR2 from the germline V gene are SSHAT and FNYEAQ (reference sequence). V shed 6 bases and J 0 bases; nucleotides not matched to a gene: 3. CDR3 length: 14 amino acids. CDR3 nucleotides: TGTGCCAGCAGTACAGGGGTTAGCACAGATACGCAGTATTTT. Amino acids: CASSTGVSTDTQYF.

The J gene is TRBJ1-2, the V gene TRBV18; tentative D call: TRBD1 (5 bases). The CDR3 extends over 13 amino acids. Germline V gene lookup returns CDR1 KGHSH and CDR2 LQKENI. The V end was cut by 6 bases, the J end by 8 bases, with 16 bases between. CDR3 region: CASSHASRAGYTF. In nucleotides, the CDR3 is TGTGCCAGCTCCCACGCGAGCAGGGCGGGCTACACCTTC.

The sample holds a few counts of this clone. V usage is TRBV28 and J usage is TRBJ2-7, with 7 bases identical to TRBD1. Germline-derived CDR1 and CDR2 are MDHEN and SYDVKM. The CDR3 has 14 amino acids. V trimming: 5 bases; J trimming: 2 bases; junction bases outside the gene matches: 6. In DNA, the CDR3 is TGTGCCAGCAGTAGAAACAGGGGACCCTACGAGCAGTACTTC. Amino acids: CASSRNRGPYEQYF.

The CDR3 reads CASSHRRTASNTGELFF. CDR3 coding DNA: TGCGCCAGCAGCCACCGAAGGACAGCCTCGAACACCGGGGAGCTGTTTTTT. The V and J genes are TRBV4-1 and TRBJ2-2; a possible D gene is TRBD1 (6 bases). V lost 3 bases, J lost 0 bases, and 14 bases lay in between. The CDR3 extends over 17 amino acids. CDR1 and CDR2 (germline): MGHRA, YSYEKL.

V and J are TRBV2 and TRBJ2-3; TRBD2 matches 9 bases. This CDR3 comprises 15 residues. With 7 bases clipped from V and 0 bases from J, the junction kept 5 bases outside the gene matches. CDR1 SNHLY and CDR2 FYNNEI come from the germline V gene. The CDR3 bases are TGTGCCAGCACCGGACTAGCGTATAGCACAGATACGCAGTATTTT. Translation: CASTGLAYSTDTQYF.

This rearrangement joins TRBV28 to TRBJ1-2; tentatively, D is TRBD1 (5 bases). CDR3 length equals 13 residues. V was cut by 11 bases and J by 8 bases, with 21 bases left in between. Germline V lookup: CDR1 MDHEN, CDR2 SYDVKM. CDR3 residues: CAQSQSMGTGYTF. DNA for the CDR3: TGTGCCCAATCCCAGAGTATGGGGACGGGCTACACCTTC.

This chain links TRBV7-2 with TRBJ1-5, with a tentative D call TRBD1 (5 bases). CDR1 is SGHTA and CDR2 is FQGNSA in the germline V gene. This CDR3 spans 16 amino acids. V lost 5 bases to trimming and J lost 6 bases, with 20 bases between them. The CDR3 reads CASSGPAFGRGQPQHF. CDR3 in DNA: TGTGCCAGCAGCGGCCCCGCTTTTGGGAGGGGTCAGCCCCAGCATTTT.

The chain joins TRBV6-5 to TRBJ1-2, with TRBD1 matching 7 bases. Germline V gives CDR1 MNHEY, CDR2 SVGAGI. Trimming removed 4 bases from V and 7 bases from J; junction bases left unmatched: 15. CDR3 length equals 16 residues. The CDR3 spells CASSSSGGGGLLGYTF. CDR3 nucleotide sequence: TGTGCCAGCAGTTCCTCGGGGGGAGGGGGCCTCCTTGGCTACACCTTC.

Concerning this clone itself: The junction shows a germline mismatch at one end, possibly a read error. The chain has TRBV27 and TRBJ1-1; TRBD1 agrees at 7 bases. The CDR3 contains 14 residues. Germline-derived CDR1 and CDR2 are MNHEY and SMNVEV (reference sequence). CDR3 sequence: CAGSTTGMNTEAFF. The CDR3 bases are TGTGCCGGCAGTACGACAGGGATGAACACTGAAGCTTTCTTT.

This sequence joins TRBV5-5 and TRBJ2-1, with 7 bases lining up with TRBD2. The J segment lost 0 bases and the V segment lost 6 bases, leaving 6 bases of the junction unmatched. The V gene's germline CDR1 is SGHKS and CDR2 YYEKEE (reference sequence). The CDR3 sequence is 15 residues long. Here the CDR3 reads CASTEGGHSYNEQFF. For the CDR3, the DNA is TGTGCCAGCACCGAGGGAGGGCACTCCTACAATGAGCAGTTCTTC.

The rearrangement joins TRBV11-1 to TRBJ2-7; TRBD2 agrees at 7 bases. Germline CDR1 SGHAT, CDR2 FQDESV (reference sequence). Germline trimming cut 1 base from V and 6 bases from J; bases unmatched to any gene: 3. CDR3 length: 13 residues. The CDR3 DNA follows: TGTGCCAGCAGCTTAGTAGGCGGGGGCGAGCAGTACTTC. Its translation: CASSLVGGGEQYF.